The clone carrying this TCR beta chain was detected a few times. Its antigen is currently unknown. The data originate from a study of beta chain features in type 1 diabetes. Study observations and caveats: In type 1 diabetes patients, VDJ junctions had fewer insertions; deletions at these junctions were more frequent. Moderate yet significant TCRB CDR3 shortening was seen in Type 1 diabetes patients in all four CD4+ subsets.

The isolated RNA, all of it, was reverse transcribed, so expressed TCRB transcripts were what got sequenced. Some clones are missing from TCRdb's copy, which holds only in-frame ones; the method was immunoSEQ multiplex PCR. The sample gives about 360,000 clones, about 12% of which show up once; approximately 0.01% is in the top ten. Deletions cut 5 bases from V and 6 bases from J, with 16 bases between. CDR3 length equals 13 residues. CDR1 is SQVTM and CDR2 is ANQGSEA in the germline V gene. This receptor was identified in a woman aged 18-30 years with type 1 diabetes. The sequencing sample was made of naive CD4+ T cells from blood. The chain recombines TRBV29-1 with TRBJ1-2; TRBD1 is a possible D gene (6 bases). The DNA for the CDR3 is TGCAGCGTTTCCGTTACCGAGGGGGATGGCTACACCTTC. Amino acid sequence: CSVSVTEGDGYTF.